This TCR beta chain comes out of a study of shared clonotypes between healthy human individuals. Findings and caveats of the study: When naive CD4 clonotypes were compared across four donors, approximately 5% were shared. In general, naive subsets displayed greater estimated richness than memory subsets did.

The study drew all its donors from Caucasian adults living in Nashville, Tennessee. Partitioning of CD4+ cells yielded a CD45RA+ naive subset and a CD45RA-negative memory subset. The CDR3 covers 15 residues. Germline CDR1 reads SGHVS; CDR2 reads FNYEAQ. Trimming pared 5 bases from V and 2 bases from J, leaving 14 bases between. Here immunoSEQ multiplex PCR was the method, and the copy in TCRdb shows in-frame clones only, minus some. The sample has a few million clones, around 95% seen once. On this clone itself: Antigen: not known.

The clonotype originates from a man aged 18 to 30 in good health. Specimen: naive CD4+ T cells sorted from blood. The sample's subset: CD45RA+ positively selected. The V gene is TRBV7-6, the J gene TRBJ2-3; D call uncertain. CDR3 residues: CASSTMNAPTDTQYF. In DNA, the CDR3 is TGTGCCAGCAGCACCATGAATGCCCCCACAGATACGCAGTATTTT.